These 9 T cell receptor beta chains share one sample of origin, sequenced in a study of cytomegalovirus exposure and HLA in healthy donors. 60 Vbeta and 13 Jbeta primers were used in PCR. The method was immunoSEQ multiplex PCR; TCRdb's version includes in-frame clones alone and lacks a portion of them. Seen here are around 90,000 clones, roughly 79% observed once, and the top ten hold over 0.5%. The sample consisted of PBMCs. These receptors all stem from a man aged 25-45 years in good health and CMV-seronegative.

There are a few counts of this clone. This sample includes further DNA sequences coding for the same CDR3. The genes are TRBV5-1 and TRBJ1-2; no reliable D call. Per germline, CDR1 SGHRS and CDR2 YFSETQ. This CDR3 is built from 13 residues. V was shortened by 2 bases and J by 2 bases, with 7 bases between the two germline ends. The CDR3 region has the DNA TGCGCCAGCAGCTTATCTTCCAACTATGGCTACACCTTC. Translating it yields CASSLSSNYGYTF.

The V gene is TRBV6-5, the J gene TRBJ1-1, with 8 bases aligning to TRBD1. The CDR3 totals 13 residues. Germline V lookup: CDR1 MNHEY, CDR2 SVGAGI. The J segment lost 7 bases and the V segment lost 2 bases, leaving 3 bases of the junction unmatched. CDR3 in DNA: TGTGCCAGCAGTTACGCAGGGGGCGGTGAAGCTTTCTTT. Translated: CASSYAGGGEAFF.

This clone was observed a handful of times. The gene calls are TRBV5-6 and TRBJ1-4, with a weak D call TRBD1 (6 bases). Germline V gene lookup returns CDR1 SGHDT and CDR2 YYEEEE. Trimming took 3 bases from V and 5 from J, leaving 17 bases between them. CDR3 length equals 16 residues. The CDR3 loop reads CASSWGPGTGNEKLFF. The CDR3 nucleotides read TGTGCCAGCAGCTGGGGGCCCGGGACGGGAAATGAAAAACTGTTTTTT. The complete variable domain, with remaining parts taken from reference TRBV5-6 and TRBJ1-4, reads DAGVTQSPTHLIKTRGQQVTLRCSPKSGHDTVSWYQQALGQGPQFIFQYYEEEERQRGNFPDRFSGHQFPNYSSELNVNALLLGDSALYLCASSWGPGTGNEKLFFGSGTQLSVL.

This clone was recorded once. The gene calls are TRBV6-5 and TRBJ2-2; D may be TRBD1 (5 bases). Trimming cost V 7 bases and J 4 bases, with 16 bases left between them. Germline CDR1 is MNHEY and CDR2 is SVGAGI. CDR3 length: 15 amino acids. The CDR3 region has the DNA TGTGCCAGCAAGCCGCCAGGGCAGCCCACCGGGGAGCTGTTTTTT. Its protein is CASKPPGQPTGELFF.

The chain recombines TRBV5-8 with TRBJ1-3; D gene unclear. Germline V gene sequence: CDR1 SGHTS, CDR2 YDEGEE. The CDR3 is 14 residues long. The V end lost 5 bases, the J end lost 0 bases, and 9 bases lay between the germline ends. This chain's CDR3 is CASSSPISGNTIYF. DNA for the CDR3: TGTGCCAGCAGTTCCCCCATCTCTGGAAACACCATATATTTT.

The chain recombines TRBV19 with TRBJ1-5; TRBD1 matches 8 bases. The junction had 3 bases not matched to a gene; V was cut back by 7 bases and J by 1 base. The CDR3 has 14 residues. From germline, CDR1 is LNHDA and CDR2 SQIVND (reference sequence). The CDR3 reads CASKDRVSNQPQHF. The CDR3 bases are TGTGCCAGTAAGGACAGGGTCAGCAATCAGCCCCAGCATTTT.

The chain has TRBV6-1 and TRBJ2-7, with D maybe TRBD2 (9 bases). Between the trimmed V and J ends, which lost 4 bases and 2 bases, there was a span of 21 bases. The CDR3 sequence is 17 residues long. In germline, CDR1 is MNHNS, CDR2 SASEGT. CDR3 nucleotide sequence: TGTGCCAGCAGTGCCCTAGCGGGGTCAGGGGGCACCTACGAGCAGTACGTC. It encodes CASSALAGSGGTYEQYV.

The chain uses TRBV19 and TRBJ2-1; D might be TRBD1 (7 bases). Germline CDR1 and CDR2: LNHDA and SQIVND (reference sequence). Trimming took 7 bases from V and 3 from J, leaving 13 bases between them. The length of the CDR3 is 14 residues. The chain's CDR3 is CASNQGGYYNEQFF. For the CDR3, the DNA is TGTGCCAGTAATCAGGGGGGCTACTACAATGAGCAGTTCTTC.

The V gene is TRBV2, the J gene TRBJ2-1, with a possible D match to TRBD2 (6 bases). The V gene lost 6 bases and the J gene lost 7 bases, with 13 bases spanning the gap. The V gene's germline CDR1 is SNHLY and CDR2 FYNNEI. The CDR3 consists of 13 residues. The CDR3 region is CASRVGLRNEQFF. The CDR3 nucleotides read TGTGCCAGCAGGGTAGGACTACGAAATGAGCAGTTCTTC. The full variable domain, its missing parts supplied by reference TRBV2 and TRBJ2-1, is EPEVTQTPSHQVTQMGQEVILRCVPISNHLYFYWYRQILGQKVEFLVSFYNNEISEKSEIFDDQFSVERPDGSNFTLKIRSTKLEDSAMYFCASRVGLRNEQFFGPGTRLTVL.